This entry lists 25 T cell receptor beta chains sequenced from one sample in a study of early T cells in non-severe SARS-CoV-2 infection (dated by TCRdb to the early 2020s). To prepare the library, 5' RACE was applied. TCRdb names NextSeq 500 as the instrument used. Using fastp at Q25 and MiXCR, TCRdb reprocessed the public reads and kept productive beta chains. Entries that share a CDR3 protein sequence are merged under the most common genes and DNA. Here the sample has around 52,000 distinct CDR3 sequences; under 14% occur a single time. Of the sample, roughly a tenth falls within the top ten clones. Sequenced sample: whole blood. These receptors originate from an adult who was a healthcare worker with PCR-confirmed SARS-CoV-2 infection or an uninfected control (not recorded which).

CDR3 sequence: CASSFGQGGVYGYTF. The CDR3, as DNA: TGTGCCAGCAGTTTTGGGCAGGGTGGGGTCTATGGCTACACCTTC. The V gene is TRBV12-3 or TRBV12-4, the J gene TRBJ1-2; weak D call: TRBD1 (5 bases). The CDR3 runs to 15 residues. Trimming took 3 bases from V and 4 from J, leaving 15 bases between them.

In this sample, this clonotype turned up a few times. The chain uses TRBV4-1 and TRBJ1-6; 7 nucleotides line up with TRBD1. The CDR3 is 15 amino acids. Losses at the gene ends were 1 base for V and 9 bases for J; bases not matched to a gene: 6. CDR1 is MGHRA, CDR2 YSYEKL, per germline. CDR3 in DNA: TGCGCCAGCAGCCAAGGAGGGGGCGGTAGTTCACCCCTCCACTTT. Translation: CASSQGGGGSSPLHF.

The V and J genes are TRBV27 and TRBJ2-5; D could derive from TRBD1 or TRBD2 (7 bases each). Per germline, CDR1 MNHEY and CDR2 SMNVEV (reference sequence). Trimming took off 4 bases at V and 6 bases at J, with 12 bases between the two ends. The CDR3 loop spans 13 amino acids. DNA for the CDR3: TGTGCCAGCAGTTCCCAGGGGGGGCAGACCCAGTACTTC. It codes for CASSSQGGQTQYF.

At least ten counts were recorded for this clonotype. The chain is built from TRBV27 and TRBJ2-5; 8 positions agree with TRBD1. Looked up from germline, CDR1 is MNHEY and CDR2 is SMNVEV (reference sequence). V shed 6 bases and J 5 bases; nucleotides not matched to a gene: 5. This CDR3 is built from 13 residues. Here the CDR3 DNA reads TGTGCCAGCAGGATGACAGGGGTTGAGACCCAGTACTTC. This gives the protein CASRMTGVETQYF.

This clonotype was detected only a few times. This chain links TRBV20-1 with TRBJ2-3; 12 bases fit TRBD2. Germline-derived CDR1 and CDR2 are DFQATT and SNEGSKA (reference sequence). J was trimmed by 5 bases and V by 3 bases; bases with no gene match: 0. This CDR3 region has 13 residues. CDR3 in DNA: TGCAGTGCTAGGACTAGCGGGAGAGATACGCAGTATTTT. Protein product: CSARTSGRDTQYF.

The chain couples TRBV24-1 to TRBJ2-7, with D possibly matching TRBD2 (5 bases). The germline V and J ends were trimmed by 7 bases and 6 bases, with 18 bases remaining between them. Germline values: CDR1 KGHDR, CDR2 SFDVKD. The CDR3 is made up of 14 amino acids. The CDR3: CATRSDGERSEQYF. As DNA, the CDR3 is TGTGCCACCAGGAGTGATGGGGAGAGGTCCGAGCAGTACTTC.

The V gene is TRBV7-9, the J gene TRBJ2-1; D is unclear. The CDR3 runs to 13 residues. CDR1 and CDR2 from the germline V gene are SEHNR and FQNEAQ (reference sequence). Trimming removed 5 bases from V and 6 bases from J, with 11 bases in between. The CDR3 bases are TGTGCCAGCAGCCCCCCGGCAGCCAATGAGCAGTTCTTC. Its translation is CASSPPAANEQFF.

This clonotype was counted between two and nine times. This chain links TRBV7-2 with TRBJ1-1; D is unclear. Germline assignment: CDR1 SGHTA and CDR2 FQGNSA. V dropped 1 base and J dropped 7 bases, with 10 bases sitting between them. This CDR3 spans 13 amino acids. CDR3 DNA: TGTGCCAGCAGCTTAGGGGCAGCCTATGAAGCTTTCTTT. Its protein is CASSLGAAYEAFF.

This clonotype turned up a few times. V is TRBV20-1 and J is TRBJ2-5; the D is unclear. Germline V lookup: CDR1 DFQATT, CDR2 SNEGSKA (reference sequence). This CDR3 contains 15 residues. V lost 0 bases to trimming and J lost 2 bases, with 13 bases between them. The CDR3 loop reads CSARDPARLQETQYF. The DNA of the CDR3 is TGCAGTGCTAGAGATCCCGCCCGGCTTCAAGAGACCCAGTACTTC.

This clonotype showed up many times. The rearrangement joins TRBV15 to TRBJ2-7; 7 bases map to TRBD1. CDR3 length: 16 residues. The V gene's germline CDR1 is LNHNV and CDR2 YYDKDF (reference sequence). The junction had 10 bases not matched to a gene; V was cut back by 0 bases and J by 5 bases. In DNA form, the CDR3 reads TGTGCCACCAGCAGAGAAGGTTCAGACAGGGACCACGAGCAGTACTTC. Translating it yields CATSREGSDRDHEQYF.

This clonotype was recorded many times. V usage is TRBV11-2 and J usage is TRBJ1-6; 7 bases fit TRBD1. The CDR3 length is 17 residues. CDR1 is SGHAT, CDR2 FQNNGV, per germline. Trimming cost V 4 bases and J 7 bases; bases outside gene matches: 13. As DNA, the CDR3 is TGTGCCAGCAGCTCTGCCTCCTACAGGGGAAGAAATTCACCCCTCCACTTT. Amino acid sequence: CASSSASYRGRNSPLHF.

This clonotype has just one count. Since a much larger clone is just one base distant, this may be a read error. The rearrangement links TRBV12-5 to TRBJ2-2; D may be TRBD1 (6 bases). The germline CDR1 and CDR2 sequences are LGHNT and FRNRAP. CDR3 length: 16 amino acids. CDR3 in amino acids: CASGLVLGAKTGEPFF. The CDR3 DNA reads TGTGCTAGTGGTTTGGTACTGGGGGCCAAAACCGGGGAGCCGTTTTTT.

This chain uses TRBV6-1 with TRBJ2-7, with a tentative D call TRBD1 (5 bases). Trimming took off 1 base at V and 0 bases at J, with 13 bases between the two ends. The CDR3 extends over 16 amino acids. In germline, CDR1 is MNHNS, CDR2 SASEGT. DNA of the CDR3: TGTGCCAGCAGTGAAGATGGCAGGGTCTTCTCCTACGAGCAGTACTTC. It yields the protein CASSEDGRVFSYEQYF.

The chain couples TRBV3-1 to TRBJ1-2, with 7 bases aligning to TRBD1. CDR3 length: 13 residues. The J segment lost 2 bases and the V segment lost 6 bases, leaving 3 bases of the junction unmatched. Germline-derived CDR1 and CDR2 are LGHDT and YNNKEL (reference sequence). CDR3 amino acids: CASRGQTNYGYTF. Written as DNA, the CDR3 is TGTGCCAGCAGGGGACAGACGAACTATGGCTACACCTTC.

The rearrangement links TRBV3-2 to TRBJ2-5. TRBV3-2 is marked as a pseudogene. The CDR3 has 15 amino acids. The CDR3 nucleotides are TGTGCCAGCAGCCAAGGTCCACAGAGCCAAGAGACCCAGTACTTC. Translated, it gives CASSQGPQSQETQYF.

Ten or more counts support this clonotype. The gene calls are TRBV6-1 and TRBJ2-7; no firm D call. V lost 7 bases and J 0 bases, leaving 13 bases between the germline ends. The germline CDR1 and CDR2 sequences are MNHNS and SASEGT. This CDR3 spans 14 amino acids. The CDR3 DNA reads TGTGCCAGCACTCGGGCCACGACCTCCTACGAGCAGTACTTC. It encodes CASTRATTSYEQYF.

Only a few counts were recorded for this clonotype. The rearrangement links TRBV27 to TRBJ2-4, with a weak D call TRBD2 (5 bases). The CDR3 is made up of 16 amino acids. Germline lookup yields CDR1 MNHEY and CDR2 SMNVEV (reference sequence). The V gene lost 4 bases and the J gene lost 0 bases, with 13 bases spanning the gap. Here the CDR3 DNA reads TGTGCCAGCAGTTCTAGCCGCAGTGTAGCCAAAAACATTCAGTACTTC. Its translation is CASSSSRSVAKNIQYF.

CDR3 sequence (DNA): TGTGCCAGCAGCTCTGGGGGCTCTGGGGCCAACGTCCTGACTTTC. Translated: CASSSGGSGANVLTF. The chain couples TRBV11-2 to TRBJ2-6; the D gene could be TRBD1 or TRBD2 (5 bases each). With 4 bases removed from V and 0 bases from J, the gap between germline ends came to 7 bases. The CDR3 has 15 residues. Germline lookup yields CDR1 SGHAT and CDR2 FQNNGV.

This clonotype was picked up many times. This chain links TRBV25-1 with TRBJ2-3; TRBD1 aligns across 7 bases. V shed 5 bases and J 2 bases; nucleotides not matched to a gene: 10. CDR1 and CDR2 from the germline V gene are MGHDK and SYGVNS. The CDR3 runs to 16 residues. In DNA form, the CDR3 reads TGTGCCAGCAGTCAACTTCGGGGACAGATCACAGATACGCAGTATTTT. Translation gives CASSQLRGQITDTQYF.

The chain couples TRBV12-3 or TRBV12-4 to TRBJ2-7; 8 bases line up with TRBD1. The junction had 7 bases not matched to a gene; V was cut back by 6 bases and J by 3 bases. The CDR3 has 14 amino acids. CDR3 in DNA: TGTGCCAGCAGGTTGGGGACAGGTTACTACGAGCAGTACTTC. Its translation is CASRLGTGYYEQYF.

This chain joins TRBV3-1 and TRBJ2-4; 7 positions agree with TRBD2. Germline loops: CDR1 LGHDT, CDR2 YNNKEL (reference sequence). The V segment lost 2 bases and the J segment 8 bases; nucleotides outside the gene matches: 3. This CDR3 contains 13 residues. CDR3 nucleotides: TGTGCCAGCAGCCAACGGGGAGGGGACATTCAGTACTTC. It yields the protein CASSQRGGDIQYF.

In this sample, this clonotype turned up many times. J is TRBJ1-3 and V is TRBV10-3; D gene uncertain. The CDR3 runs 16 residues. CDR1 is ENHRY, CDR2 SYGVKD, per germline. Trimming took off 3 bases at V and 0 bases at J, with 12 bases between the two ends. This CDR3 is CAISDSGSPSGNTIYF. CDR3 DNA sequence: TGTGCCATCAGTGACTCAGGCTCCCCCTCTGGAAACACCATATATTTT.

The chain recombines TRBV19 with TRBJ2-1; 9 bases match TRBD1. V lost 5 bases and J lost 9; bases outside the gene matches: 5. The CDR3 loop spans 13 amino acids. The germline V gene encodes CDR1 LNHDA and CDR2 SQIVND (reference sequence). CDR3 in amino acids: CASSPTGGGEQFF. CDR3 nucleotides: TGTGCCAGTAGTCCTACAGGGGGCGGTGAGCAGTTCTTC.

This clonotype has only a few counts. The chain recombines TRBV7-8 with TRBJ1-5; the match to TRBD1 covers 9 bases. The germline V gene encodes CDR1 SGHVS and CDR2 FQNEAQ. The CDR3 loop spans 17 amino acids. The trim removed 5 bases at V and 2 bases at J, leaving 10 bases unmatched. CDR3 sequence: CASSPPRTGVGNQPQHF. The CDR3 coding sequence is TGTGCCAGCAGCCCCCCCCGGACAGGGGTGGGCAATCAGCCCCAGCATTTT.

This clonotype occurred a few times. The DNA for the CDR3 is TGCAGTACCCCCCTCACCCCCAGTGTAGATACGCAGTATTTT. This translates into CSTPLTPSVDTQYF. V gene TRBV20-1 combines with J gene TRBJ2-3; D remains ambiguous. V lost 8 bases and J 5 bases, leaving 20 bases between the germline ends. Germline loops: CDR1 DFQATT, CDR2 SNEGSKA (reference sequence). The CDR3 has 14 amino acids.